Following are 15 T cell receptor beta chains from one sample sequenced in a study of blood T cell repertoires in COVID-19. Libraries were prepared by immunoSEQ multiplex PCR; TCRdb keeps only in-frame clonotypes and omits some of them. The sample holds 55,000 to 70,000 clones, around 84% seen once. Source material: peripheral blood. The receptors stem from a man aged 70-80 years with acute or convalescent COVID-19.

The CDR3: CASSVEGYTGELFF. The CDR3 DNA reads as TGTGCCAGCAGCGTAGAGGGGTACACCGGGGAGCTGTTTTTT. This sequence joins TRBV9 and TRBJ2-2, with D possibly matching TRBD1 (5 bases). Germline V lookup: CDR1 SGDLS, CDR2 YYNGEE. The CDR3 sequence is 14 residues long. Trimming stripped 0 bases from V and 3 bases from J, with 6 bases between.

The chain has TRBV4-2 and TRBJ2-3; perhaps TRBD2 as D (6 bases). The CDR3 length is 15 residues. Trimming cost V 0 bases and J 4 bases, with 11 bases left between them. Germline V gene sequence: CDR1 LGHNA, CDR2 YNFKEQ. The CDR3 sequence is CASSQDRGSSDTQYF. CDR3 DNA sequence: TGTGCCAGCAGCCAAGATCGGGGGAGTTCAGATACGCAGTATTTT.

The CDR3 sequence: CASTSGGFYEKLFF. The DNA of the CDR3 is TGTGCCAGTACCTCTGGAGGCTTTTATGAAAAACTGTTTTTT. The chain uses TRBV19 and TRBJ1-4; D remains unclear. Germline CDR1 is LNHDA and CDR2 is SQIVND (reference sequence). This CDR3 has 14 residues. V lost 7 bases to trimming and J lost 6 bases, with 15 bases between them. The full variable domain, its missing parts supplied by reference TRBV19 and TRBJ1-4, is DGGITQSPKYLFRKEGQNVTLSCEQNLNHDAMYWYRQDPGQGLRLIYYSQIVNDFQKGDIAEGYSVSREKKESFPLTVTSAQKNPTAFYLCASTSGGFYEKLFFGSGTQLSVL.

This rearrangement joins TRBV6-5 to TRBJ2-7; no firm D call. The CDR3 is 13 residues long. The V and J ends lost 3 bases and 2 bases respectively, with 8 bases between them. Germline V gene lookup returns CDR1 MNHEY and CDR2 SVGAGI. CDR3 bases: TGTGCCAGCAGTTATTCTTGGCCCTACGAGCAGTACTTC. Its protein is CASSYSWPYEQYF.

This clone was counted a single time. The chain recombines TRBV24-1 with TRBJ2-2, with 15 nucleotides matching TRBD2. The J segment lost 3 bases and the V segment lost 4 bases, leaving 11 bases of the junction unmatched. Germline assignment: CDR1 KGHDR and CDR2 SFDVKD. This CDR3 contains 20 residues. The CDR3 region is CATSEPGTSGRNFYTGELFF. The DNA of the CDR3 is TGTGCCACCAGTGAACCCGGGACTAGCGGGAGGAACTTTTACACCGGGGAGCTGTTTTTT.

In this sample, this clone turned up a few times. V and J are TRBV7-2 and TRBJ1-3; D remains unclear. Germline-derived CDR1 and CDR2 are SGHTA and FQGNSA. This CDR3 comprises 15 residues. The V end lost 3 bases, the J end lost 2 bases, and 11 bases lay between the germline ends. CDR3 nucleotides: TGTGCCAGCAGCTTCCCGCGCCTTACTGGAAACACCATATATTTT. Encoded protein: CASSFPRLTGNTIYF.

The chain is built from TRBV11-2 and TRBJ2-1, with 10 bases lining up with TRBD2. The length of the CDR3 is 16 residues. CDR1 SGHAT and CDR2 FQNNGV come from the germline V gene. V gave up 8 bases and J gave up 10 bases; unmatched junction bases: 17. CDR3: CASSSSARTSGMEQFF. The CDR3 DNA is TGTGCCAGCTCTTCGTCAGCTCGGACTAGCGGAATGGAGCAGTTCTTC.

V and J are TRBV24-1 and TRBJ2-7; 12 bases agree with TRBD1. The CDR3 has 15 residues. J lost 3 bases, V lost 7 bases, and 6 bases had no gene match. The germline V gene encodes CDR1 KGHDR and CDR2 SFDVKD. The CDR3 loop is CATSGGQGAIYEQYF. Here the CDR3 DNA reads TGTGCCACCAGCGGGGGACAGGGGGCGATCTACGAGCAGTACTTC.

This chain links TRBV25-1 with TRBJ2-7; 8 positions agree with TRBD1. Germline-derived CDR1 and CDR2 are MGHDK and SYGVNS. The junction had 8 bases not matched to a gene; V was cut back by 1 base and J by 0 bases. This CDR3 has 17 residues. CDR3: CASSEWGTGQASYEQYF. The CDR3 DNA sequence: TGTGCCAGCAGTGAATGGGGAACGGGACAGGCCTCCTACGAGCAGTACTTC.

This chain connects TRBV19 to TRBJ2-1, with D maybe TRBD2 (6 bases). The CDR3 is made up of 14 amino acids. The germline V gene has CDR1 LNHDA and CDR2 SQIVND (reference sequence). Trimming pared 4 bases from V and 7 bases from J, leaving 14 bases between. CDR3 in amino acids: CASSTRLVRNEQFF. The DNA of the CDR3 is TGTGCCAGTAGTACCAGACTAGTGAGGAATGAGCAGTTCTTC.

The rearrangement joins TRBV5-4 to TRBJ2-3, with 7 nucleotides matching TRBD2. The germline V gene encodes CDR1 SGHNT and CDR2 YYREEE (reference sequence). The CDR3 length is 16 residues. Losses at the gene ends were 6 bases for V and 5 bases for J; bases not matched to a gene: 15. This CDR3 reads CASTSGTINALDTQYF. The CDR3 bases are TGTGCCAGCACCTCCGGGACTATTAACGCCCTAGATACGCAGTATTTT.

The chain has TRBV5-6 and TRBJ2-3, with 7 bases lining up with TRBD2. Germline CDR1 reads SGHDT; CDR2 reads YYEEEE. The V segment lost 0 bases and the J segment 2 bases; nucleotides outside the gene matches: 6. The CDR3 has 16 residues. The CDR3: CASSLVPSGATDTQYF. The CDR3 nucleotides are TGTGCCAGCAGCTTGGTCCCTAGCGGAGCCACAGATACGCAGTATTTT.

V usage is TRBV5-1 and J usage is TRBJ2-4; TRBD2 agrees at 13 bases. This CDR3 is 20 amino acids long. After removal of 1 base from V and 1 base from J, the junction contained 11 bases not matched to a gene. In germline, CDR1 is SGHRS, CDR2 YFSETQ. CDR3 in amino acids: CASSLNPRTSGSFAKNIQYF. The DNA of the CDR3 is TGCGCCAGCAGCTTGAACCCTCGGACTAGCGGGAGTTTCGCCAAAAACATTCAGTACTTC.

For the CDR3, the DNA is TGTGCCAGCAGCTTATCCGCGGGGAAAGAAGGCTACACCTTC. Protein product: CASSLSAGKEGYTF. V gene TRBV7-3 combines with J gene TRBJ1-2; D not resolved. The CDR3 runs 14 residues. Germline CDR1 is SGHTA and CDR2 is FQGTGA. The V end lost 2 bases, the J end lost 8 bases, and 15 bases lay between the germline ends.

The chain joins TRBV10-3 to TRBJ2-2; the match to TRBD1 covers 9 bases. This CDR3 spans 15 amino acids. V was clipped by 11 bases and J by 5 bases; unmatched bases: 12. Germline V gene data show CDR1 as ENHRY and CDR2 as SYGVKD. CDR3 DNA sequence: TGTGCCTGCCGCAGCGGGACAGGGTTAACCGGGGAGCTGTTTTTT. Amino acid sequence: CACRSGTGLTGELFF.